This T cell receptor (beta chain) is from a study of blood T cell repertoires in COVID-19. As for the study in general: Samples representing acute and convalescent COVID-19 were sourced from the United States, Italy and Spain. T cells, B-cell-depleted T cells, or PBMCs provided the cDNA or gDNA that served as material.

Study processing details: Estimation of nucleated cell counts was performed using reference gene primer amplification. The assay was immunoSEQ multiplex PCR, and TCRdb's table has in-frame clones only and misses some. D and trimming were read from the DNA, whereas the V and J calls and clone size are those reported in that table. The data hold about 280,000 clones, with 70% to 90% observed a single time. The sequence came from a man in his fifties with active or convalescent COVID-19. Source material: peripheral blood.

The CDR3 nucleotides are TGTGCCAGCACGGGGGGCAGAGAAAACACCATATATTTT. Translated, it gives CASTGGRENTIYF. The chain combines TRBV2 with TRBJ1-3, with D perhaps matching TRBD1 (6 bases). In germline, CDR1 is SNHLY, CDR2 FYNNEI. The CDR3 length is 13 residues. Trimming took off 7 bases at V and 6 bases at J, with 13 bases between the two ends.